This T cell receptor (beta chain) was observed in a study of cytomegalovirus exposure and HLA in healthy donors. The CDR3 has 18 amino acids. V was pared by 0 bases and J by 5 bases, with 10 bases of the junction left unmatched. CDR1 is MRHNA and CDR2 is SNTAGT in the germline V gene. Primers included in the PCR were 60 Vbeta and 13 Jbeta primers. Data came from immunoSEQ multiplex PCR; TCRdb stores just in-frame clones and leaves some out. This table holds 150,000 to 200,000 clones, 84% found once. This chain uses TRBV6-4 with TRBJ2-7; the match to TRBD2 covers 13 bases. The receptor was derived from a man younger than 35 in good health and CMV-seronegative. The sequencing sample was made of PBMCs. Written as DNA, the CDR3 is TGTGCCAGCAGTGACTCCTGGACTAGCGGGAGAGAGACAAACGAGCAGTACTTC. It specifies CASSDSWTSGRETNEQYF.